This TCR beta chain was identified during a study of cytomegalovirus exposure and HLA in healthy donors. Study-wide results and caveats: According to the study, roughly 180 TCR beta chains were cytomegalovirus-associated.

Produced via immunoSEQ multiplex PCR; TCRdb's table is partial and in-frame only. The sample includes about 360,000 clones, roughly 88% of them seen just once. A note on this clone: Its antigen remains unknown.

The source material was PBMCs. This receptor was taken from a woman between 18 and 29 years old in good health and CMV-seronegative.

The CDR3 region is CASSYSGQRGNTIYF. The CDR3 coding sequence is TGTGCCAGCAGTTACTCGGGACAGCGAGGAAACACCATATATTTT. The chain recombines TRBV6-5 with TRBJ1-3; 7 nucleotides align to TRBD1. This CDR3 spans 15 amino acids. The V gene end was trimmed by 0 bases and the J gene end by 4 bases; junction bases not matched to a gene: 3. The germline CDR1 and CDR2 sequences are MNHEY and SVGAGI.